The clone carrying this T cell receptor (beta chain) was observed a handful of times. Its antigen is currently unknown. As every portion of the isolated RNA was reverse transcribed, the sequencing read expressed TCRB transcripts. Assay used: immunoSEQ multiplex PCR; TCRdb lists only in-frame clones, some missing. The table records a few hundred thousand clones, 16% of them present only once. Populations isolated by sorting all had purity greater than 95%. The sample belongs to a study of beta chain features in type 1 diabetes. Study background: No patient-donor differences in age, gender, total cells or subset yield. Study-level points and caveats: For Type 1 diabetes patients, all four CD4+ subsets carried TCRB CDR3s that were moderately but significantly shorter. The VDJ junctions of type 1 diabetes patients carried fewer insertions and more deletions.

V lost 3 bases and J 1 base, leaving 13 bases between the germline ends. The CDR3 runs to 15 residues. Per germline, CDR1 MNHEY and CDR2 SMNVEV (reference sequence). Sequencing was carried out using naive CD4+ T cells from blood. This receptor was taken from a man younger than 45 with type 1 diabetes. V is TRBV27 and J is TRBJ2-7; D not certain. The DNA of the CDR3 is TGTGCCAGCAGTTTTCGTCGATTAGGGTCCTACGAGCAGTACTTC. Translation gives CASSFRRLGSYEQYF.